These 13 T cell receptor beta chains share one sample of origin, sequenced in a study of blood T cell repertoires in COVID-19. The assay was immunoSEQ multiplex PCR, and TCRdb's table has in-frame clones only and misses some. The sample records 30,000 to 40,000 clones, over 90% being singletons. The material sequenced was peripheral blood. All receptors come from a human donor in a cohort sampled during active COVID-19.

The chain links TRBV9 to TRBJ2-7; the D gene is possibly TRBD2 (6 bases). Trimming removed 4 bases from V and 7 bases from J, with 24 bases in between. Germline V gives CDR1 SGDLS, CDR2 YYNGEE. The length of the CDR3 is 16 residues. This chain's CDR3 is CASSPMGTAGGREQYF. DNA for the CDR3: TGTGCCAGCAGCCCAATGGGGACTGCCGGGGGACGGGAGCAGTACTTC.

The gene calls are TRBV19 and TRBJ2-7; 7 bases match TRBD1. Germline CDR1 and CDR2: LNHDA and SQIVND (reference sequence). V gave up 1 base and J gave up 1 base; unmatched junction bases: 4. The CDR3 sequence is 15 residues long. CDR3 protein: CASSIGSQGSYEQYF. The CDR3 DNA is TGTGCCAGTAGTATAGGGTCACAGGGGTCCTACGAGCAGTACTTC.

The chain employs TRBV4-1 and TRBJ1-2; 9 bases agree with TRBD1. The CDR3 consists of 18 residues. Germline loops: CDR1 MGHRA, CDR2 YSYEKL. V trimming: 0 bases; J trimming: 7 bases; junction bases outside the gene matches: 15. The chain's CDR3 is CASSQESGTGTGSGGYTF. For the CDR3, the DNA is TGCGCCAGCAGCCAAGAATCCGGGACAGGGACCGGCAGCGGTGGCTACACCTTC.

This chain joins TRBV18 and TRBJ1-6; D is undetermined. Germline CDR1 KGHSH, CDR2 LQKENI. The CDR3 length is 15 residues. V was cut by 3 bases and J by 0 bases, with 6 bases left in between. The CDR3 bases are TGTGCCAGCTCACCCGAGAGCTCCTATAATTCACCCCTCCACTTT. Translation gives CASSPESSYNSPLHF.

V usage is TRBV11-2 and J usage is TRBJ1-2, with 9 bases that match TRBD1. Germline assignment: CDR1 SGHAT and CDR2 FQNNGV. This CDR3 has 15 residues. V shed 5 bases and J 8 bases; nucleotides not matched to a gene: 12. This CDR3 reads CASSRTGVDSKGYTF. The DNA of the CDR3 is TGTGCCAGCAGCCGGACAGGGGTTGATTCGAAAGGCTACACCTTC.

In this sample, this clone turned up a few times. V gene TRBV11-3 combines with J gene TRBJ2-1; 10 nucleotides align to TRBD2. This CDR3 contains 19 residues. After removal of 0 bases from V and 3 bases from J, the junction contained 11 bases not matched to a gene. Germline CDR1 is SGHNT and CDR2 is YENEEA. The CDR3 is CASSLEAGGIRSYYNEQFF. The DNA of the CDR3 is TGTGCCAGCAGCTTAGAAGCGGGAGGGATCCGGAGCTACTACAATGAGCAGTTCTTC.

V gene TRBV29-1 combines with J gene TRBJ1-4; D uncertain. The V and J ends lost 7 bases and 8 bases respectively, with 17 bases between them. Looked up from germline, CDR1 is SQVTM and CDR2 is ANQGSEA. CDR3 length equals 13 residues. The CDR3: CSAWEGPGEKLFF. CDR3 DNA: TGCAGCGCCTGGGAGGGCCCGGGCGAAAAACTGTTTTTT.

The V gene is TRBV5-1, the J gene TRBJ1-2; 11 bases are a match to TRBD1. Trimming cost V 4 bases and J 4 bases; bases outside gene matches: 6. The CDR3 consists of 15 residues. Germline V lookup: CDR1 SGHRS, CDR2 YFSETQ. Written as DNA, the CDR3 is TGCGCCAGCAGCGGCGGACAGGGGGCGCTCTATGGCTACACCTTC. This translates into CASSGGQGALYGYTF.

The CDR3 here is CAISETRVDGYTF. The CDR3 nucleotides read TGTGCCATCAGTGAAACCAGGGTGGATGGCTACACCTTC. V gene TRBV10-3 combines with J gene TRBJ1-2, with TRBD1 as a possible D gene (5 bases). The CDR3 spans 13 residues. Looked up from germline, CDR1 is ENHRY and CDR2 is SYGVKD. The ends were cut back, 3 bases at V and 6 bases at J, with 11 bases in the middle.

V is TRBV29-1 and J is TRBJ1-2; no firm D call. The V gene lost 4 bases and the J gene lost 0 bases, with 18 bases spanning the gap. From germline, CDR1 is SQVTM and CDR2 ANQGSEA. This CDR3 comprises 16 residues. The DNA of the CDR3 is TGCAGCGTTGTTCTTTCGGGGAACCCGACTAACTATGGCTACACCTTC. Protein: CSVVLSGNPTNYGYTF.

This chain joins TRBV7-2 and TRBJ2-7, with a weak D call TRBD2 (5 bases). Germline V gives CDR1 SGHTA, CDR2 FQGNSA. This CDR3 contains 15 residues. V gave up 1 base and J gave up 4 bases, with 14 bases separating them. The DNA of the CDR3 is TGTGCCAGCAGCTTAGGTTACGGGGTTAGGTACGAGCAGTACTTC. Amino acid sequence: CASSLGYGVRYEQYF.

The chain links TRBV28 to TRBJ2-7, with D perhaps TRBD1 (5 bases). This CDR3 is built from 14 residues. CDR1 is MDHEN and CDR2 is SYDVKM in the germline V gene. Trimming left V 3 bases short and J 0 bases short, with 9 bases between. The CDR3 coding sequence is TGTGCCAGCAGTTTTATCGACAGCTCCTACGAGCAGTACTTC. Encoded protein: CASSFIDSSYEQYF.

The chain is built from TRBV7-9 and TRBJ1-2, with 8 bases lining up with TRBD1. V lost 4 bases to trimming and J lost 6 bases; unmatched junction nucleotides: 13. The length of the CDR3 is 16 residues. The germline gives CDR1 SEHNR, CDR2 FQNEAQ (reference sequence). The CDR3 nucleotides are TGTGCCAGCAGCTCCGGAAGGACAGGGTTAGTAGATGGCTACACCTTC. This gives the protein CASSSGRTGLVDGYTF.